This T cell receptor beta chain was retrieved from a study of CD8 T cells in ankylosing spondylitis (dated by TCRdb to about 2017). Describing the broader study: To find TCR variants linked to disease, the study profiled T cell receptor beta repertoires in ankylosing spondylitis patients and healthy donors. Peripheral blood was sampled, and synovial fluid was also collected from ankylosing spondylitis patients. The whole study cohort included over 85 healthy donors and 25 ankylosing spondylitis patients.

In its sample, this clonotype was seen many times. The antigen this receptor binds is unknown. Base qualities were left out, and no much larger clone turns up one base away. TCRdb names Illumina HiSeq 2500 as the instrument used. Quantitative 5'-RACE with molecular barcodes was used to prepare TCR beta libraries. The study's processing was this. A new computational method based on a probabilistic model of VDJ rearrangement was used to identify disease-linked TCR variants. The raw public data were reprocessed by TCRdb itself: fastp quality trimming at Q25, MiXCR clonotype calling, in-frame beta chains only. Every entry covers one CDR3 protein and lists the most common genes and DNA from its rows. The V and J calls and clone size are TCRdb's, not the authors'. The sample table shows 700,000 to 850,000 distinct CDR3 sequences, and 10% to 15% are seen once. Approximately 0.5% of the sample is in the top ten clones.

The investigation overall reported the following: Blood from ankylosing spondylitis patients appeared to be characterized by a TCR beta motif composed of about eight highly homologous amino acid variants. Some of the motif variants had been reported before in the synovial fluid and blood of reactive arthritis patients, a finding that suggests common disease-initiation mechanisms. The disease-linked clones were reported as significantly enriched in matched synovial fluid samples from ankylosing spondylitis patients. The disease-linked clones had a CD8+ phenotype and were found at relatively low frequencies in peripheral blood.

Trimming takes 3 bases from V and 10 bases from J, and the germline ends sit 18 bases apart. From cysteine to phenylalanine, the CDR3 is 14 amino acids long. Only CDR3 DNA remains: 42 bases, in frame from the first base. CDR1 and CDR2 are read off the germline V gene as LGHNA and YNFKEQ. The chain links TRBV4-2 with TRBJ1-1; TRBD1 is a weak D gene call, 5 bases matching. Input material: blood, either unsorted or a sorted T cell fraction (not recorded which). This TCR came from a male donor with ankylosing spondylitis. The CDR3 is CASSQDLRAGGAFF. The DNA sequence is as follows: TGTGCCAGCAGCCAGGACCTTAGGGCTGGGGGAGCTTTCTTT.